Each of the 30 T cell receptor beta chains below was sequenced from the same sample in a study of T cells after yellow fever vaccination. TCRdb re-called the 5' RACE reads with MiXCR, one entry per CDR3 protein. The profile shows 400,000 or so distinct CDR3 sequences, roughly a sixth of them singletons. The sequenced sample was PBMCs, obtained before the yellow fever booster vaccination. The source of these receptors is a man aged 18 to 35 who received the YFV17D yellow fever vaccine.

This clonotype came up a few times. The rearrangement uses TRBV7-2 and TRBJ1-2, with no clear D. Germline lookup yields CDR1 SGHTA and CDR2 FQGNSA. The ends were cut back, 5 bases at V and 6 bases at J, with 19 bases in the middle. The CDR3 runs to 15 residues. The CDR3 is CASSEVRKAGNGYTF. The CDR3 DNA reads as TGTGCCAGCAGCGAAGTTCGTAAGGCCGGAAATGGCTACACCTTC. Full variable domain (missing parts from reference TRBV7-2 and TRBJ1-2): GAGVSQSPSNKVTEKGKDVELRCDPISGHTALYWYRQSLGQGLEFLIYFQGNSAPDKSGLPSDRFSAERTGGSVSTLTIQRTQQEDSAVYLCASSEVRKAGNGYTFGSGTRLTVV.

This clonotype turned up a few times. The chain has TRBV4-2 and TRBJ2-2; tentatively, D is TRBD2 (6 bases). The germline CDR1 and CDR2 sequences are LGHNA and YNFKEQ. This CDR3 has 15 residues. V lost 5 bases and J lost 5, with 15 bases in between. The DNA for the CDR3 is TGTGCCAGCAGCGGGGAGGCCCTGGGGACCGGGGAGCTGTTTTTT. Translated, it gives CASSGEALGTGELFF.

This chain joins TRBV7-9 and TRBJ2-5; 7 bases are a match to TRBD2. From germline, CDR1 is SEHNR and CDR2 FQNEAQ (reference sequence). The CDR3 is 16 amino acids. The junction had 11 bases not matched to a gene; V was cut back by 5 bases and J by 2 bases. The CDR3 sequence: CASSATSGAVQETQYF. The DNA of the CDR3 is TGTGCCAGCAGCGCCACAAGCGGGGCCGTTCAAGAGACCCAGTACTTC.

The chain recombines TRBV2 with TRBJ1-1, with D maybe TRBD1 (5 bases). CDR1 is SNHLY, CDR2 FYNNEI, per germline. The CDR3 consists of 12 residues. The ends were cut back, 6 bases at V and 4 bases at J, with 9 bases in the middle. Written as DNA, the CDR3 is TGTGCCAGCAGGGGGGAGATCACTGAAGCTTTCTTT. Translating it yields CASRGEITEAFF.

This chain connects TRBV28 to TRBJ2-5, with a tentative D call TRBD2 (5 bases). From germline, CDR1 is MDHEN and CDR2 SYDVKM. The CDR3 loop spans 14 amino acids. V was pared by 10 bases and J by 2 bases, with 17 bases between. In DNA, the CDR3 is TGTGCCACCTCCCCCGGACGACTACAAGAGACCCAGTACTTC. It is translated as CATSPGRLQETQYF.

A few counts support this clonotype. This chain links TRBV12-3 or TRBV12-4 with TRBJ2-7, with 7 positions matching TRBD1. The length of the CDR3 is 14 residues. V shed 5 bases, J shed 2 bases, and the junction held 6 bases outside the gene matches. In nucleotides, the CDR3 is TGTGCCAGCAGTGGCACAGGGGATACCTACGAGCAGTACTTC. It encodes CASSGTGDTYEQYF.

This clonotype was detected a few times. The J gene is TRBJ1-5, the V gene TRBV4-2; D gene ambiguous. V was pared by 4 bases and J by 2 bases, with 15 bases between. The CDR3 contains 16 residues. The V gene's germline CDR1 is LGHNA and CDR2 YNFKEQ. As DNA, the CDR3 is TGTGCCAGCAGCCGCCTGGGAGGAGCTGGCAATCAGCCCCAGCATTTT. Its protein product is CASSRLGGAGNQPQHF.

The chain uses TRBV5-1 and TRBJ1-2, with no clear D. The CDR3 is 14 amino acids. Trimming removed 4 bases at V and 10 bases at J, with 20 bases between. The germline CDR1 and CDR2 sequences are SGHRS and YFSETQ. The CDR3 region is CASSPTGPTSLYTF. Here the CDR3 DNA reads TGCGCCAGCAGCCCGACCGGACCTACAAGCCTCTACACCTTC.

At least ten counts were recorded for this clonotype. The V and J genes are TRBV6-2 or TRBV6-3 and TRBJ2-5, with D possibly being TRBD2 (6 bases). The V end was cut by 5 bases, the J end by 3 bases, with 13 bases between. CDR1 and CDR2 from the germline V gene are MNHEY and SVGEGT. The CDR3 contains 14 residues. The CDR3 is CASSNHGGEETQYF. The CDR3 coding sequence is TGTGCCAGCAGTAACCACGGCGGGGAAGAGACCCAGTACTTC.

This clonotype occurred a few times. CDR3 amino acids: CASSPVRGRGRDTQYF. CDR3 in DNA: TGTGCCAGCTCACCCGTGAGGGGCAGGGGACGAGATACGCAGTATTTT. This chain joins TRBV18 and TRBJ2-3, with D possibly being TRBD1 (6 bases). V lost 3 bases, J lost 5 bases, and 18 bases lay in between. The CDR3 contains 16 residues. Germline V gives CDR1 KGHSH, CDR2 LQKENI. Based on the CDR3 plus reference TRBV18 and TRBJ2-3, the full variable domain is NAGVMQNPRHLVRRRGQEARLRCSPMKGHSHVYWYRQLPEEGLKFMVYLQKENIIDESGMPKERFSAEFPKEGPSILRIQQVVRGDSAAYFCASSPVRGRGRDTQYFGPGTRLTVL.

V is TRBV7-6 and J is TRBJ2-5; D possibly corresponds to TRBD2 (6 bases). Germline CDR1 SGHVS, CDR2 FNYEAQ. The CDR3 covers 14 residues. The germline V and J ends were trimmed by 4 bases and 7 bases, with 16 bases remaining between them. Here the CDR3 reads CASSSLSEAGTQYF. CDR3 bases: TGTGCCAGCAGCTCCCTGAGCGAAGCGGGGACCCAGTACTTC. The variable domain in full, completed from reference TRBV7-6 and TRBJ2-5, reads GAGVSQSPRYKVTKRGQDVALRCDPISGHVSLYWYRQALGQGPEFLTYFNYEAQQDKSGLPNDRFSAERPEGSISTLTIQRTEQRDSAMYRCASSSLSEAGTQYFGPGTRLLVL.

This clonotype was recorded a few times. J is TRBJ1-2 and V is TRBV7-9; D perhaps matches TRBD1 (6 bases). Trimming cost V 7 bases and J 4 bases, with 10 bases left between them. The CDR3 is 12 amino acids. Germline CDR1 and CDR2: SEHNR and FQNEAQ (reference sequence). Written as DNA, the CDR3 is TGTGCCAGCACGACAGGATCCTATGGCTACACCTTC. Translated, it gives CASTTGSYGYTF.

This clonotype showed up just a few times. This rearrangement joins TRBV20-1 to TRBJ2-3; TRBD2 matches 10 bases. The CDR3 is made up of 13 amino acids. J gave up 6 bases and V 6 bases, and 6 bases lay outside the gene matches. Per the germline V gene, CDR1 is DFQATT and CDR2 is SNEGSKA (reference sequence). In nucleotides, the CDR3 is TGCAGTGCCTCAAGCGGGGGGGCGGATACGCAGTATTTT. The encoded protein is CSASSGGADTQYF.

This clonotype has more than one count but fewer than ten. The V call is TRBV7-2, the J call TRBJ1-2, with no clear D. Trimming cost V 3 bases and J 7 bases, with 6 bases left between them. The CDR3 has 11 residues. Germline CDR1 reads SGHTA; CDR2 reads FQGNSA. The CDR3 is CASSFISGYTF. The CDR3 DNA sequence: TGTGCCAGCAGCTTTATCAGTGGCTACACCTTC.

The table lists this clonotype with a few counts. V and J are TRBV20-1 and TRBJ2-4, with a tentative D call TRBD1 (6 bases). Trimming removed 5 bases at V and 0 bases at J, with 17 bases between. The CDR3 is 16 residues long. Germline V gene sequence: CDR1 DFQATT, CDR2 SNEGSKA (reference sequence). CDR3 sequence: CSAGKQGRVAKNIQYF. The DNA of the CDR3 is TGCAGTGCTGGGAAACAGGGTAGAGTAGCCAAAAACATTCAGTACTTC.

This clonotype was seen only a few times. The chain recombines TRBV7-6 with TRBJ2-7, with TRBD1 matching over 8 bases. Trimming cost V 2 bases and J 5 bases; bases outside gene matches: 8. Germline V gives CDR1 SGHVS, CDR2 FNYEAQ. The CDR3 is made up of 15 amino acids. CDR3 region: CASSLWIRGRHEQYF. DNA of the CDR3: TGTGCCAGCAGCTTATGGATCAGGGGGCGCCACGAGCAGTACTTC.

This clonotype occurred a few times. The genes are TRBV12-3 or TRBV12-4 and TRBJ2-2; the D is unclear. The CDR3 has 16 residues. V lost 3 bases to trimming and J lost 0 bases, with 11 bases between them. CDR3 protein: CASSFRWQANTGELFF. CDR3 bases: TGTGCCAGCAGTTTTCGGTGGCAGGCGAACACCGGGGAGCTGTTTTTT.

This chain connects TRBV25-1 to TRBJ2-6; possible D gene TRBD1, 6 bases. V was trimmed by 2 bases and J by 0 bases, leaving 14 bases between them. CDR3 length: 18 residues. CDR1 is MGHDK, CDR2 SYGVNS, per germline. The CDR3 DNA reads TGTGCCAGCAGTGAAGGGTGGGGGCGGCCCTCTGGGGCCAACGTCCTGACTTTC. It yields the protein CASSEGWGRPSGANVLTF.

This clonotype was seen more than once but under ten times. The rearrangement uses TRBV10-3 and TRBJ1-6, with 7 positions matching TRBD1. The trim removed 4 bases at V and 7 bases at J, leaving 10 bases unmatched. The CDR3 runs 16 residues. CDR1 is ENHRY, CDR2 SYGVKD, per germline. The DNA of the CDR3 is TGTGCCATCAGTGTAGTCGCGGGACAGTCAAATTCACCCCTCCACTTT. It encodes CAISVVAGQSNSPLHF.

This clonotype appeared a few times. This chain uses TRBV4-3 with TRBJ2-7; a possible D gene is TRBD2 (7 bases). Germline V CDR1 and CDR2: LGHNA, YSLEER. Between the trimmed V and J ends, which lost 2 bases and 2 bases, there was a span of 13 bases. This CDR3 comprises 15 residues. DNA for the CDR3: TGCGCCAGCAGCCAACGGGGGGCGGGGGCCTACGAGCAGTACTTC. Translated, it gives CASSQRGAGAYEQYF.

Here the CDR3 DNA reads TGTGCCAGCAGCTTAAGTTCAGGGGCGGAAAAACTGTTTTTT. Its translation is CASSLSSGAEKLFF. This chain connects TRBV7-9 to TRBJ1-4, with D possibly TRBD1 on 6 matching bases. The CDR3 totals 14 residues. Germline CDR1 and CDR2: SEHNR and FQNEAQ (reference sequence). V was cut by 2 bases and J by 8 bases, with 12 bases left in between.

This clonotype was seen a handful of times. The V and J genes are TRBV27 and TRBJ1-3; D gene unclear. The germline gives CDR1 MNHEY, CDR2 SMNVEV (reference sequence). The V and J ends lost 3 bases and 1 base respectively, with 7 bases between them. This CDR3 spans 14 amino acids. CDR3 protein: CASSLALSGNTIYF. DNA of the CDR3: TGTGCCAGCAGTTTGGCATTGTCTGGAAACACCATATATTTT.

The CDR3 coding sequence is TGCAGTGCTAGACTGCGCGTTGGGGACGGCAACACCATATATTTT. Amino acids: CSARLRVGDGNTIYF. V is TRBV20-1 and J is TRBJ1-3; perhaps TRBD1 as D (5 bases). Germline V CDR1 and CDR2: DFQATT, SNEGSKA (reference sequence). Trimming pared 2 bases from V and 7 bases from J, leaving 18 bases between. CDR3 size: 15 residues.

This chain uses TRBV6-5 with TRBJ1-6; no clear D gene. The CDR3 is made up of 14 amino acids. Looked up from germline, CDR1 is MNHEY and CDR2 is SVGAGI. The ends were cut back, 6 bases at V and 10 bases at J, with 16 bases in the middle. As DNA, the CDR3 is TGTGCCAGCAGACCCCGGGGAGGGTCCTCACCCCTCCACTTT. Residues: CASRPRGGSSPLHF.

This sequence joins TRBV3-1 and TRBJ1-1; D may be TRBD1 (6 bases). The V gene lost 10 bases and the J gene lost 2 bases, with 11 bases spanning the gap. This CDR3 has 12 amino acids. From germline, CDR1 is LGHDT and CDR2 YNNKEL (reference sequence). This chain's CDR3 is CATTQGNTEAFF. The CDR3 bases are TGTGCCACAACACAGGGAAACACTGAAGCTTTCTTT.

This clonotype was seen a handful of times. This chain connects TRBV11-3 to TRBJ2-1, with 7 bases matching TRBD1. The CDR3 length is 13 residues. J lost 9 bases, V lost 4 bases, and 6 bases had no gene match. From germline, CDR1 is SGHNT and CDR2 YENEEA. The CDR3 sequence is CASSSRTGLEQFF. Here the CDR3 DNA reads TGTGCCAGCAGCTCCCGGACAGGTCTTGAGCAGTTCTTC.

This clonotype occurred a few times. The CDR3, as DNA: TGTGCCAGCAGTTACGGGGGCCCTACGCAGTATTTT. Amino acid sequence: CASSYGGPTQYF. This rearrangement joins TRBV6-5 to TRBJ2-3; maybe TRBD1 (6 bases). Trimming pared 2 bases from V and 8 bases from J, leaving 8 bases between. Germline values: CDR1 MNHEY, CDR2 SVGAGI. The CDR3 contains 12 residues.

This clonotype has a count of ten or more. V is TRBV5-1 and J is TRBJ2-1, with 7 nucleotides matching TRBD2. After removal of 4 bases from V and 3 bases from J, the junction contained 7 bases not matched to a gene. CDR3 size: 15 residues. CDR1 SGHRS and CDR2 YFSETQ come from the germline V gene. CDR3 sequence (DNA): TGCGCCAGCAGCCCCTCCAGCGGGGTCTACAATGAGCAGTTCTTC. It is translated as CASSPSSGVYNEQFF. Variable domain in full (rest from reference TRBV5-1 and TRBJ2-1): KAGVTQTPRYLIKTRGQQVTLSCSPISGHRSVSWYQQTPGQGLQFLFEYFSETQRNKGNFPGRFSGRQFSNSRSEMNVSTLELGDSALYLCASSPSSGVYNEQFFGPGTRLTVL.

This clonotype appeared once. V and J are TRBV20-1 and TRBJ2-5; TRBD2 aligns across 16 bases. The CDR3 spans 16 residues. Looked up from germline, CDR1 is DFQATT and CDR2 is SNEGSKA (reference sequence). J lost 5 bases, V lost 4 bases, and 7 bases had no gene match. CDR3 DNA: TGCAGTGCTAAAGGGACTAGCGGGGGGGCCAGGGAGACCCAGTACTTC. This gives the protein CSAKGTSGGARETQYF.

V gene TRBV12-3 or TRBV12-4 combines with J gene TRBJ2-5; TRBD1 aligns across 12 bases. CDR3 length: 15 amino acids. The V gene end was trimmed by 7 bases and the J gene end by 7 bases; junction bases not matched to a gene: 10. The CDR3 nucleotides are TGTGCCAGCACTCCAATGGGACAGGGGGCGCTGACCCAGTACTTC. Protein sequence: CASTPMGQGALTQYF.